Below are 14 T cell receptor beta chains sequenced from a single sample in a study of cytomegalovirus exposure and HLA in healthy donors (TCRdb year 2017). Receptors were amplified or captured by the immunoSEQ multiplex PCR assay. The multiplex PCR relied on a mix of 60 forward primers for TCR Vbeta segments and 13 reverse primers for TCR Jbeta segments. TCRdb stores this immuneACCESS table with in-frame sequences only. Part of the clones is absent; in the studies checked, under half of the shortfall reflects unresolved V genes, and no reason is known for the rest. The sample table shows more than 130,000 clones, and roughly three quarters are seen once. The ten largest account for 4.5% to 5% of the sample. Sample: PBMCs. The receptors derive from a woman aged 45 to 65 in good health and CMV-seronegative.

The chain joins TRBV9 to TRBJ1-3; D is perhaps TRBD1 (5 bases). In germline, CDR1 is SGDLS, CDR2 YYNGEE. V lost 3 bases and J lost 2, with 6 bases in between. The CDR3 extends over 13 amino acids. The CDR3 coding sequence is TGTGCCAGCAGCGAAGGGGCTGGAAACACCATATATTTT. As protein: CASSEGAGNTIYF. The full variable domain, completed using reference TRBV9 and TRBJ1-3, is DSGVTQTPKHLITATGQRVTLRCSPRSGDLSVYWYQQSLDQGLQFLIQYYNGEERAKGNILERFSAQQFPDLHSELNLSSLELGDSALYFCASSEGAGNTIYFGEGSWLTVV.

V and J are TRBV9 and TRBJ2-7, with 7 bases fitting TRBD2. V dropped 4 bases and J dropped 4; count of bases not matched to a gene: 11. The CDR3 has 15 amino acids. Germline assignment: CDR1 SGDLS and CDR2 YYNGEE. In DNA form, the CDR3 reads TGTGCCAGCAGCTCCTCTAGCGGCTTAGGATACGAGCAGTACTTC. This translates into CASSSSSGLGYEQYF.

This CDR3 is CASGFWTGINYGYTF. CDR3 DNA: TGTGCCTCGGGCTTTTGGACAGGGATTAACTATGGCTACACCTTC. The rearrangement links TRBV10-3 to TRBJ1-2; 8 bases match TRBD1. Trimming took 11 bases from V and 1 from J; bases not matched to a gene: 12. The CDR3 loop spans 15 amino acids. CDR1 is ENHRY and CDR2 is SYGVKD in the germline V gene.

The V gene is TRBV27, the J gene TRBJ1-2; perhaps TRBD1 as D (6 bases). The germline V gene has CDR1 MNHEY and CDR2 SMNVEV (reference sequence). Trimming took off 1 base at V and 4 bases at J, with 22 bases between the two ends. The CDR3 has 18 residues. CDR3 sequence: CASSLYPGLSTGFYGYTF. CDR3 nucleotides: TGTGCCAGCAGTTTATACCCAGGTTTAAGCACAGGGTTCTATGGCTACACCTTC.

Here the CDR3 DNA reads TGCAGTGCTAGGGCCGGGGATGGCTACACCTTC. Protein sequence: CSARAGDGYTF. The V and J genes are TRBV20-1 and TRBJ1-2, with D unclear. Germline lookup yields CDR1 DFQATT and CDR2 SNEGSKA (reference sequence). Trimming removed 3 bases from V and 6 bases from J, with 8 bases in between. The CDR3 totals 11 residues.

To note about this clone: A read error may produce the germline difference seen at one junction end. V usage is TRBV2 and J usage is TRBJ1-6, with 10 bases that match TRBD1. The CDR3 sequence is 14 residues long. Germline V gene lookup returns CDR1 SNHLY and CDR2 FYNNEI. CDR3 coding DNA: TGTGCCAACAGTGAAGGGACAGGGGTGGCACCCCTCCACTTT. Its protein is CANSEGTGVAPLHF.

The V call is TRBV19, the J call TRBJ1-2; possible D gene TRBD1, 6 bases. V was pared by 7 bases and J by 2 bases, with 17 bases between. Germline CDR1 is LNHDA and CDR2 is SQIVND (reference sequence). The length of the CDR3 is 15 residues. CDR3: CASTPRGAWNYGYTF. In DNA, the CDR3 is TGTGCCAGTACCCCCCGGGGGGCATGGAACTATGGCTACACCTTC.

In regard to this clone: One end of the junction does not line up with germline, which may come from a read error. The genes are TRBV4-1 and TRBJ1-2, with a weak D call TRBD1 (6 bases). The CDR3 is made up of 13 amino acids. Looked up from germline, CDR1 is MGHRA and CDR2 is YSYEKL. The CDR3 loop reads CASSQGAGVAAAF. CDR3 nucleotides: TGCGCCAGCAGCCAAGGGGCAGGGGTCGCCGCTGCCTTC.

V is TRBV5-1 and J is TRBJ1-2; D ambiguous. Germline CDR1 and CDR2: SGHRS and YFSETQ. V lost 4 bases, J lost 3 bases, and 10 bases lay in between. The CDR3 is 13 residues long. The CDR3 nucleotides read TGCGCCAGCAGCCCAGTCCTCGACTATGGCTACACCTTC. Its protein is CASSPVLDYGYTF. The full variable domain, completed using reference TRBV5-1 and TRBJ1-2, is KAGVTQTPRYLIKTRGQQVTLSCSPISGHRSVSWYQQTPGQGLQFLFEYFSETQRNKGNFPGRFSGRQFSNSRSEMNVSTLELGDSALYLCASSPVLDYGYTFGSGTRLTVV.

The J gene is TRBJ1-2, the V gene TRBV28, with D possibly being TRBD1 (5 bases). CDR3 length equals 12 residues. Germline V gene data show CDR1 as MDHEN and CDR2 as SYDVKM. Trimming shortened V by 8 bases and J by 3 bases, and 10 bases separated the two germline ends. This CDR3 reads CASFTGDYGYTF. The CDR3 DNA reads TGTGCCAGCTTTACAGGCGACTATGGCTACACCTTC.

This clone was observed a handful of times. The V and J genes are TRBV7-6 and TRBJ2-2, with 9 bases aligning to TRBD1. Germline CDR1 is SGHVS and CDR2 is FNYEAQ. The J segment lost 2 bases and the V segment lost 6 bases, leaving 4 bases of the junction unmatched. CDR3 length equals 15 residues. CDR3 coding DNA: TGTGCCAGCAGATCGACAGGGGGAAACACCGGGGAGCTGTTTTTT. It specifies CASRSTGGNTGELFF.

The chain is built from TRBV4-3 and TRBJ2-1, with D possibly being TRBD2 (5 bases). The V end lost 5 bases, the J end lost 3 bases, and 11 bases lay between the germline ends. The germline CDR1 and CDR2 sequences are LGHNA and YSLEER. This CDR3 is built from 14 residues. The CDR3 reads CASSFTRSYNEQFF. The CDR3 DNA sequence: TGCGCCAGCAGCTTCACTAGAAGCTACAATGAGCAGTTCTTC.

V gene TRBV7-2 combines with J gene TRBJ1-2; D uncertain. Germline loops: CDR1 SGHTA, CDR2 FQGNSA. This CDR3 region has 14 residues. Trimming cost V 1 base and J 3 bases, with 9 bases left between them. The CDR3: CASSLDRQDYGYTF. CDR3 in DNA: TGTGCCAGCAGCTTAGATCGGCAGGACTATGGCTACACCTTC.

The CDR3 protein is CASSLFGRGVYGYTF. DNA of the CDR3: TGTGCCAGCAGCTTATTCGGCAGGGGAGTATACGGCTACACCTTC. The chain is built from TRBV7-9 and TRBJ1-2; D is possibly TRBD1 (6 bases). CDR1 and CDR2 from the germline V gene are SEHNR and FQNEAQ (reference sequence). Trimming left V 2 bases short and J 8 bases short, with 18 bases between. The CDR3 runs 15 residues.